Presented here are 14 T cell receptor beta chains from one specimen sequenced in a study of blood T cell repertoires in COVID-19. Some clones are missing from TCRdb's copy, which holds only in-frame ones; the method was immunoSEQ multiplex PCR. The data hold about 210,000 clones, with roughly nine tenths observed a single time. The sample taken for sequencing was peripheral blood. These receptors were collected from a man in his thirties or forties with acute or convalescent COVID-19.

The chain joins TRBV6-5 to TRBJ1-1; D is ambiguous. The CDR3 extends over 15 amino acids. Germline-derived CDR1 and CDR2 are MNHEY and SVGAGI. Trimming pared 5 bases from V and 5 bases from J, leaving 18 bases between. The CDR3 nucleotides are TGTGCCAGCAGTACCCGCCTTCCCCTATGGACTGAAGCTTTCTTT. Translating it yields CASSTRLPLWTEAFF.

The chain combines TRBV6-5 with TRBJ2-3; D perhaps matches TRBD2 (6 bases). Germline lookup yields CDR1 MNHEY and CDR2 SVGAGI. With 6 bases removed from V and 1 base from J, the gap between germline ends came to 17 bases. This CDR3 spans 16 amino acids. Here the CDR3 DNA reads TGTGCCAGCAGCTACCTAGCGATGGCCGGCACAGATACGCAGTATTTT. This sequence encodes CASSYLAMAGTDTQYF.

The V and J genes are TRBV29-1 and TRBJ2-3; TRBD1 matches at 7 bases. V dropped 6 bases and J dropped 8; count of bases not matched to a gene: 5. Germline CDR1 is SQVTM and CDR2 is ANQGSEA. CDR3 length equals 11 residues. CDR3 DNA: TGCAGCGTAGAGGGGGCAGGTACGCAGTATTTT. Translated, it gives CSVEGAGTQYF.

The chain has TRBV7-2 and TRBJ2-3; TRBD2 might be the D (6 bases). CDR3 length: 18 amino acids. The germline CDR1 and CDR2 sequences are SGHTA and FQGNSA. V was shortened by 7 bases and J by 0 bases, with 23 bases between the two germline ends. The DNA of the CDR3 is TGTGCCAGCACCTCACTCCTGGGACTGTCCCCTAGCACAGATACGCAGTATTTT. Residues: CASTSLLGLSPSTDTQYF.

This sequence joins TRBV11-2 and TRBJ2-3; 10 bases are a match to TRBD2. CDR3 length: 18 residues. The junction had 8 bases not matched to a gene; V was cut back by 2 bases and J by 0 bases. Looked up from germline, CDR1 is SGHAT and CDR2 is FQNNGV. CDR3 amino acids: CASSLSSGGGASTDTQYF. The CDR3 DNA reads TGTGCCAGCAGCTTATCAAGCGGGGGGGGAGCTAGCACAGATACGCAGTATTTT. The full variable domain, completed using reference TRBV11-2 and TRBJ2-3, is EAGVAQSPRYKIIEKRQSVAFWCNPISGHATLYWYQQILGQGPKLLIQFQNNGVVDDSQLPKDRFSAERLKGVDSTLKIQPAKLEDSAVYLCASSLSSGGGASTDTQYFGPGTRLTVL.

This chain connects TRBV28 to TRBJ1-5; D is possibly TRBD1 (5 bases). Germline V gene data show CDR1 as MDHEN and CDR2 as SYDVKM. The CDR3 is 15 residues long. Deletions cut 3 bases from V and 9 bases from J, with 18 bases between. CDR3: CASSLSVAGGRPQHF. The CDR3 coding sequence is TGTGCCAGCAGTTTGAGTGTGGCGGGGGGGAGGCCCCAGCATTTT.

In its sample, this clone was seen once. The chain combines TRBV6-4 with TRBJ1-2, with D maybe TRBD1 (5 bases). Germline CDR1 is MRHNA and CDR2 is SNTAGT. This CDR3 region has 14 residues. Trimming removed 2 bases from V and 8 bases from J, with 15 bases in between. The CDR3 DNA reads as TGTGCCAGCAGTGACGTCGGGGGACGAGGAGGCTACACCTTC. Amino acid sequence: CASSDVGGRGGYTF.

The V gene is TRBV5-1, the J gene TRBJ1-5; no firm D call. Germline CDR1 reads SGHRS; CDR2 reads YFSETQ. V lost 0 bases and J lost 3, with 4 bases in between. The CDR3 consists of 13 residues. The CDR3 DNA reads as TGCGCCAGCAGCTTGGAATACAATCAGCCCCAGCATTTT. This gives the protein CASSLEYNQPQHF.

This sequence joins TRBV6-5 and TRBJ1-5, with D perhaps TRBD1 (6 bases). V was trimmed by 7 bases and J by 3 bases, leaving 13 bases between them. The CDR3 is 14 amino acids. CDR1 is MNHEY, CDR2 SVGAGI, per germline. The CDR3 bases are TGTGCCAGCAAAGGGGGGGGTCCCAATCAGCCCCAGCATTTT. It specifies CASKGGGPNQPQHF.

V is TRBV6-1 and J is TRBJ1-6, with TRBD1 matching over 7 bases. CDR1 MNHNS and CDR2 SASEGT come from the germline V gene. The junction had 7 bases not matched to a gene; V was cut back by 3 bases and J by 8 bases. The CDR3 runs 15 residues. CDR3 coding DNA: TGTGCCAGCAGTGACCGACAGGGAATTGATTCACCCCTCCACTTT. It translates to CASSDRQGIDSPLHF.

CDR3 DNA: TGTGCAGTTCAGGGGGCGCAGGAGCAGTTCTTC. Translating it yields CAVQGAQEQFF. This chain links TRBV10-3 with TRBJ2-1; 8 bases match TRBD1. This CDR3 has 11 amino acids. The germline CDR1 and CDR2 sequences are ENHRY and SYGVKD.

The chain has TRBV5-1 and TRBJ2-5, with D possibly being TRBD1 (6 bases). The germline V and J ends were trimmed by 9 bases and 2 bases, with 23 bases remaining between them. The CDR3 is made up of 16 amino acids. Germline V lookup: CDR1 SGHRS, CDR2 YFSETQ. CDR3 bases: TGCGCCACCCGTCCCCTGGCTGAAGGGGGACAAGAGACCCAGTACTTC. It translates to CATRPLAEGGQETQYF.

The CDR3 region is CASAMERRYSPLHF. CDR3 DNA sequence: TGTGCCAGCGCAATGGAGAGGAGATATTCACCCCTCCACTTT. The chain carries TRBV5-5 and TRBJ1-6; no reliable D call. From germline, CDR1 is SGHKS and CDR2 YYEKEE (reference sequence). The CDR3 loop spans 14 amino acids. The V and J ends lost 7 bases and 8 bases respectively, with 16 bases between them.

The CDR3 bases are TGTGCCAGGCCCGGACAGGGGGGGGACTACGAGCAGTACTTC. It yields the protein CARPGQGGDYEQYF. The V and J genes are TRBV30 and TRBJ2-7; TRBD1 matches 10 bases. The J segment lost 3 bases and the V segment lost 8 bases, leaving 10 bases of the junction unmatched. Germline-derived CDR1 and CDR2 are GTSNPN and SVGIG (reference sequence). The CDR3 loop spans 14 amino acids.